A selection of T cell receptor beta chains follows, all from one sample in a study of blood T cell repertoires in COVID-19. Assay used: immunoSEQ multiplex PCR; TCRdb lists only in-frame clones, some missing. The sample has around 95,000 clones, around four fifths seen once; the top ten hold around 10%. The sequencing input was peripheral blood. These receptors all come from an older woman with acute or convalescent COVID-19. Both conserved end residues are part of each CDR3. D genes are given only for firm matches. Some rows have no size entry. The others give once, few or many, or a class for an expanded clone.

V gene	J gene	clone size	D gene	CDR3 protein	CDR3 DNA
TRBV27	TRBJ2-6	NA	TRBD1	CASSSRPGQGASGANVLTF	TGTGCCAGCAGTTCCCGACCGGGACAGGGTGCCTCTGGGGCCAACGTCCTGACTTTC
TRBV6-4	TRBJ1-2	NA	TRBD1	CASLGDSNYGYTF	TGTGCCAGCCTTGGGGACAGCAACTATGGCTACACCTTC
TRBV4-1	TRBJ2-6	few	NA	CASGQAAVSGANVLTF	TGCGCCAGCGGCCAGGCGGCCGTCTCTGGGGCCAACGTCCTGACTTTC
TRBV25-1	TRBJ2-3	few	NA	CASSESQAPGDTQYF	TGTGCCAGCAGTGAATCTCAGGCCCCCGGAGATACGCAGTATTTT
TRBV7-2	TRBJ2-7	NA	TRBD2	CASRSPGLASSYEQYF	TGTGCCAGCAGGTCTCCGGGACTAGCGAGCTCCTACGAGCAGTACTTC
TRBV30	TRBJ1-6	NA	NA	CAWSSSSPLHF	TGTGCCTGGAGTTCGAGTTCACCCCTCCACTTT
TRBV5-5	TRBJ2-7	few	NA	CASSFTGSYEQYF	TGTGCCAGCAGCTTCACAGGGTCCTACGAGCAGTACTTC
TRBV29-1	TRBJ1-1	NA	TRBD1	CSVVEGAEEAFF	TGCAGCGTTGTGGAGGGGGCGGAAGAAGCTTTCTTT
TRBV27	TRBJ1-6	NA	NA	CASSFGQGNSPLHF	TGTGCCAGCAGTTTTGGGCAGGGAAATTCACCCCTCCACTTT
TRBV9	TRBJ1-1	NA	NA	CASSVGSGRGLTEAFF	TGTGCCAGCAGCGTAGGTAGTGGCAGGGGTTTGACTGAAGCTTTCTTT
TRBV7-2	TRBJ1-2	NA	NA	CASSFEDMAFGDYTF	TGTGCCAGCAGCTTTGAGGATATGGCGTTTGGAGACTACACCTTC
TRBV14	TRBJ2-7	once	TRBD2	CASSQHGRASGELSQQYF	TGTGCCAGCAGCCAACACGGTAGGGCTAGCGGGGAGTTGAGTCAGCAGTACTTC
TRBV10-3	TRBJ2-3	NA	NA	CAISANSREDTQYF	TGTGCCATCAGTGCGAATTCCCGGGAGGATACGCAGTATTTT
TRBV28	TRBJ1-3	NA	NA	CASRGAGLSGNTIYF	TGTGCCAGCCGCGGAGCAGGGCTATCTGGAAACACCATATATTTT
TRBV6-2/TRBV6-3	TRBJ1-2	NA	TRBD1	CASSYPGQGNRGYTF	TGTGCCAGCAGTTACCCTGGACAGGGTAATCGGGGCTACACCTTC
TRBV2	TRBJ2-1	NA	TRBD1	CASRKGQSNEQFF	TGTGCCAGCAGGAAGGGACAGAGCAATGAGCAGTTCTTC
TRBV10-1	TRBJ2-5	NA	TRBD1	CASSSDRGETQYF	TGCGCCAGCAGCAGTGACAGGGGAGAGACCCAGTACTTC